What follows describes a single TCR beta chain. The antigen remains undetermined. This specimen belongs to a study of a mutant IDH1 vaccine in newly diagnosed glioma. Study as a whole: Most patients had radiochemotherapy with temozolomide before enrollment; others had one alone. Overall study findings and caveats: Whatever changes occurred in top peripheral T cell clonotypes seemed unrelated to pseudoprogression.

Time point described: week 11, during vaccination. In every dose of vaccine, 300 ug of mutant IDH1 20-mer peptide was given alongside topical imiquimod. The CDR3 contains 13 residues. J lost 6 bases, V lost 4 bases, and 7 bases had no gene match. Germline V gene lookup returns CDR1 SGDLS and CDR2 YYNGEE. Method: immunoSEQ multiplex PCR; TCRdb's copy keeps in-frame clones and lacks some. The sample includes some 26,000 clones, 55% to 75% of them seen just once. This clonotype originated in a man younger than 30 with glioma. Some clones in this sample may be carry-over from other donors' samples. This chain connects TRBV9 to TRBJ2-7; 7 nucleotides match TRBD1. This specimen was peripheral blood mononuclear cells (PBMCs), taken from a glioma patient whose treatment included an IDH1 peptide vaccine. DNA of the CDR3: TGTGCCAGCAGCCTCGGAGCAGGGGGCGAGCAGTACTTC. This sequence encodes CASSLGAGGEQYF.